This T cell receptor beta chain was sequenced during a study of T cell responses to AZD1222 COVID-19 vaccine (dated by TCRdb to the early 2020s). For the wider study: AZD1222 recipients given second doses at about 4 weeks or at about 12 weeks were pooled, since spike-specific TCR depth and breadth were not found to differ between the two schedules. A total of approximately 240 trial participants underwent TCR sequencing, of whom about 200 received two doses of AZD1222 and about 25 received two doses of the MenACWY control vaccine. Trial participants were enrolled by age into subgroups of 18-55, 56-69 and 70-plus years, and around 150, 28 and 57 TCR-sequenced participants, respectively, were included in these subgroups.

Broad study findings and their caveats: The 56-69-year group was small, and its depth increase did not reach significance, likely because of low power. After two AZD1222 doses, both the breadth and the depth of spike-specific TCRs were significantly higher than at day 0 and than in MenACWY recipients. The vaccine-associated CD4 TCRs covered the entire spike protein, and the dominant responses fell in regions 160-218 and 743-854. Because no day 14 peak-response samples were available, the repertoires could be characterized only after the peak T cell response. Most participants were white British and females outnumbered males, and the authors suggested that clonal diversity may have been underestimated. Conclusions about previously exposed vaccinees are limited, since just five to seven AZD1222 recipients were seropositive for SARS-CoV-2 at baseline. Epitopes outside the regions mutated in the B.1.351 and B.1.1.7 variants were reportedly recognized by nearly half of the unique spike-specific TCRs.

The CDR3 regions of human TCRbeta chains were subjected to immunosequencing. From the authors' description of their analysis: TCRs in the repertoires were compared against a reference library of SARS-CoV-2-specific TCRs that had been generated with the MIRA antigen-specificity platform. Breadth was defined as the fraction of unique TCRs that were SARS-CoV-2-associated, and depth was defined as the fraction of total T cells that were SARS-CoV-2-associated. Using the MIRA data, each spike-specific TCR was mapped to the spike region that the TCR reacts to and placed in a CD4 or CD8 class. Log10-transformed breadth and depth values were compared by one-way ANOVA with Sidak's multiple comparisons tests. Not all clones reach the TCRdb copy of this immuneACCESS table, which keeps in-frame sequences only. Checked studies attribute under half of the gap to unresolved V genes and leave the rest unexplained. The DNA was the basis for D and trimming; V, J and clone size are from that table. Here the sample has some 150,000 clones; 90% occur a single time. The ten most abundant clones make up about 3% of the sample.

With regard to this clone: The antigen this receptor binds is unknown. The record has no base qualities; no much larger clone is one base away.

Reading the label with the study, this specimen's time point is: baseline before first vaccination. Samples from vaccinated people were obtained from the UK trials COV001 and COV002, which included a single-blind randomized controlled phase 2/3 trial of AZD1222 (ChAdOx1 nCoV-19) in healthy adults. Trial participant PBMC samples were collected at day 0 and day 28 after the second dose for TCRbeta chain sequencing. The germline V gene sets CDR1 to MNHEY and CDR2 to SVGAGI. The germline V and J ends show losses of 7 bases and 9 bases respectively, and no gene match explains 15 bases of the junction. CDR3 length: 15 amino acids, cysteine to phenylalanine. Only CDR3 DNA remains: 45 bases, in frame from the first base.

The TCR comes from an adult in good health. This material consisted of peripheral blood, taken on day 0 of AZD1222 vaccination. The chain employs TRBV6-5 and TRBJ2-3; TRBD1 aligns with 8 central bases. The nucleotide sequence is TGTGCCAGCACGACAGGGGAGGTTTTTGGAGGAACGCAGTATTTT. Translation gives CASTTGEVFGGTQYF.